This T cell receptor beta chain was captured in a study of CD8 T cells in acute hepatitis C reinfection (dated by TCRdb to the early 2020s). Describing the broader study: This study examined the TCRbeta repertoire of CD8+ T cells that recognize the HCV NS3-1073 epitope, both during acute infection and after viral clearance. Paired acute and follow-up samples were contributed by four spontaneous resolvers. General conclusions and limits of the study: No follow-up repertoires were available for chronically infected subjects, since NS3-1073 specific cells were too rare to be sorted. Regardless of outcome, roughly 13 public clonotypes were found, and one public clonotype used V04-02/J02-02. TRBV04 and TRBV06 gene families were preferentially used in all groups, and this usage was not explained by overrepresentation in the naive pool. Because bulk sequencing was performed on the TCRbeta chain only, alphabeta pairing of public clonotypes could not be determined. CDR3 sequences shared with other epitopes were rarely observed, and exact matching may have been limited by differing sequencing approaches. Diversity in the NS3-1073 specific repertoires was high, and no significant differences in diversity emerged among acute resolver, follow-up resolver and acute chronic samples.

The time point tag for this specimen amounts to: naive CD8 control sorted from an acute-time-point sample. Enrolled in the Montreal Hepatitis C Cohort (HEPCO) in Canada, the donors were people who inject drugs, and these donors were followed every 3 months. Acute primary HCV infection was defined as a positive HCV RNA or antibody test that came after a negative test within the prior 24 weeks. Antibodies against CD3, CD8 and CD45RO were used for surface staining, and dead cells were excluded with an aqua fixable dye. The cohort additionally had roughly 6 subjects who developed chronic infection, which was defined as HCV RNA positivity at 24 weeks. Negative selection by means of the MACS CD8+ T cell Isolation Kit yielded CD8+ T cells from peripheral blood mononuclear cells recovered from cryopreservation by thawing. Sorting of the cells was done on a BD FACSAria II cell sorter. The FACS-sorted cells had their genomic DNA extracted, and the commercial immunoSEQ service was used to sequence the TCRbeta chains. As for the original processing: The repertoire data were analyzed using ImmunoSEQ Analyzer software v3.0 and R v3.5.1. Sequences containing stop codons or out-of-frame rearrangements were removed, so only productive rearrangements were analyzed. Simpson diversity, Shannon entropy, CDR3 length and nucleotide addition metrics were obtained from the sequencing provider. Clonotypes were grouped by frequency as dominant, sub-dominant, low or lowest abundance, and most analyses excluded clonotypes below 0.1%. A CDR3 amino acid clonotype was called public if the clonotype appeared in at least two subjects at a cumulative frequency of at least 0.5%. TCRdb took over this immuneACCESS table, retaining in-frame rearrangements with V and J assigned. Such tables are incomplete; in checked studies, under half of the missing clones stem from an unresolved V gene, and the remainder is unexplained. Clonal size and the V and J genes are those of that table, whereas D and trimming came from the DNA. The sample contains some 38,000 clones, approximately 87% of them found a single time. Roughly 0.48% of the sample is in the top ten clones.

At the junction V is shortened by 3 bases and J by 0 bases, with 13 bases in between. From a lookup of the germline V gene, CDR1 and CDR2 are SGHDT and YYEEEE. The CDR3 goes from the cysteine to the phenylalanine over 16 residues. The CDR3 DNA has 48 bases and is translated from base 1. In regard to this clone: It lacks a known antigen. Base qualities are missing; no much larger clone stands one base away.

The sequence joins TRBV5-6 to TRBJ2-4, with a weak D call of TRBD1 (5 bases match). The origin of this receptor is a man aged 30-40 years with chronic hepatitis C. The sequenced sample consisted of naive CD8+ T cells from PBMCs. The intended sense of this specimen's cell subset or site label: sorted total naive CD45RO-negative CD8+ T cells. The DNA sequence follows: TGTGCCAGCAGCTCAGGGATCATGGGAGCCAAAAACATTCAGTACTTC. It codes for CASSSGIMGAKNIQYF.